These 14 T cell receptor beta chains came from one sample sequenced in a study of long-term antiretroviral therapy in people with HIV. At survey level, the immunoSEQ assay was run in its v3.0 version. Libraries were prepared by immunoSEQ multiplex PCR; TCRdb keeps only in-frame clonotypes and omits some of them. This table has some 26,000 clones, roughly nine tenths appearing once. Sequenced material: unsorted PBMCs, taken about 2.6 years after starting antiretroviral therapy. Receptors originate from a man aged 40-49 years with HIV.

V gene TRBV28 combines with J gene TRBJ1-2; TRBD1 might be the D (6 bases). The germline gives CDR1 MDHEN, CDR2 SYDVKM. The CDR3 length is 15 residues. The ends were cut back, 4 bases at V and 4 bases at J, with 16 bases in the middle. The DNA of the CDR3 is TGTGCCAGCAGTTCCCTCACAGGGTCATCCTATGGCTACACCTTC. Translation gives CASSSLTGSSYGYTF.

The chain couples TRBV7-9 to TRBJ1-5; TRBD1 aligns across 10 bases. Germline V gene data show CDR1 as SEHNR and CDR2 as FQNEAQ (reference sequence). This CDR3 is 15 amino acids long. Trimming took 4 bases from V and 5 from J; bases not matched to a gene: 5. For the CDR3, the DNA is TGTGCCAGCAGCTCGTCGGACAGGGGGGATCAGCCCCAGCATTTT. Its protein product is CASSSSDRGDQPQHF.

The V and J genes are TRBV5-1 and TRBJ1-5; 10 nucleotides agree with TRBD1. The CDR3 contains 16 residues. Germline CDR1 SGHRS, CDR2 YFSETQ. The V gene end was trimmed by 4 bases and the J gene end by 3 bases; junction bases not matched to a gene: 7. CDR3 residues: CASSLGTGAFNQPQHF. The CDR3 bases are TGCGCCAGCAGCCTAGGGACAGGGGCCTTCAATCAGCCCCAGCATTTT.

The gene calls are TRBV5-1 and TRBJ2-7; D is ambiguous. V dropped 1 base and J dropped 5 bases, with 10 bases sitting between them. CDR3 length: 13 amino acids. Germline-derived CDR1 and CDR2 are SGHRS and YFSETQ. In nucleotides, the CDR3 is TGCGCCAGCAGCTTGACAGACGGTAACGAGCAGTACTTC. It translates to CASSLTDGNEQYF.

The chain links TRBV12-5 to TRBJ1-1; 9 bases map to TRBD1. V was pared by 2 bases and J by 4 bases, with 20 bases of the junction left unmatched. The CDR3 is 20 residues long. Germline V gives CDR1 LGHNT, CDR2 FRNRAP. CDR3 nucleotides: TGTGCTAGTGGTTTGACCCGAGACAGGGGGAACGCGCCCCTGATCACTGAAGCTTTCTTT. This sequence encodes CASGLTRDRGNAPLITEAFF.

The chain is built from TRBV7-9 and TRBJ2-7, with 8 positions matching TRBD2. Germline CDR1 SEHNR, CDR2 FQNEAQ (reference sequence). The CDR3 loop spans 18 amino acids. The V segment lost 6 bases and the J segment 0 bases; nucleotides outside the gene matches: 16. CDR3: CASSGELAVPSSSYEQYF. The CDR3, as DNA: TGTGCCAGCAGTGGGGAACTAGCGGTTCCCTCCAGCTCCTACGAGCAGTACTTC. Looking up the rest from reference TRBV7-9 and TRBJ2-7 gives the full variable domain: DTGVSQNPRHKITKRGQNVTFRCDPISEHNRLYWYRQTLGQGPEFLTYFQNEAQLEKSRLLSDRFSAERPKGSFSTLEIQRTEQGDSAMYLCASSGELAVPSSSYEQYFGPGTRLTVT.

V and J are TRBV10-3 and TRBJ2-7; 7 bases fit TRBD1. Germline V gives CDR1 ENHRY, CDR2 SYGVKD. V lost 6 bases to trimming and J lost 3 bases; unmatched junction nucleotides: 8. This CDR3 contains 14 residues. CDR3: CAISQGDTFYEQYF. Here the CDR3 DNA reads TGTGCCATCAGCCAGGGGGACACCTTCTACGAGCAGTACTTC.

The chain recombines TRBV5-4 with TRBJ2-4, with 9 bases lining up with TRBD2. The CDR3 extends over 17 amino acids. Trimming took 0 bases from V and 1 from J; bases not matched to a gene: 5. CDR1 SGHNT and CDR2 YYREEE come from the germline V gene (reference sequence). The CDR3 here is CASSLGGGGAAKNIQYF. CDR3 sequence (DNA): TGTGCCAGCAGCTTGGGTGGCGGGGGGGCGGCCAAAAACATTCAGTACTTC.

The rearrangement joins TRBV6-5 to TRBJ2-2; a possible D gene is TRBD2 (5 bases). This CDR3 contains 15 residues. Trimming shortened V by 2 bases and J by 4 bases, and 11 bases separated the two germline ends. Germline assignment: CDR1 MNHEY and CDR2 SVGAGI. The CDR3 loop is CASSYPRTGTGELFF. Written as DNA, the CDR3 is TGTGCCAGCAGTTACCCCCGGACTGGCACCGGGGAGCTGTTTTTT.

This rearrangement joins TRBV6-1 to TRBJ2-5; possible D gene TRBD1, 6 bases. The germline V gene has CDR1 MNHNS and CDR2 SASEGT. V was shortened by 6 bases and J by 7 bases, with 12 bases between the two germline ends. CDR3 size: 12 residues. In nucleotides, the CDR3 is TGTGCCAGCAGCGACAGGTCCGGGACCCAGTACTTC. This codes for CASSDRSGTQYF.

The chain recombines TRBV4-3 with TRBJ1-2, with TRBD1 matching over 7 bases. Germline V gives CDR1 LGHNA, CDR2 YSLEER. The CDR3 loop spans 17 amino acids. V was pared by 2 bases and J by 3 bases, with 12 bases of the junction left unmatched. The CDR3 DNA reads as TGCGCCAGCAGCCAACGGCAACAGGGGCTCCTAGACTATGGCTACACCTTC. Its protein is CASSQRQQGLLDYGYTF.

This clone has more than one count but fewer than ten. The chain carries TRBV30 and TRBJ1-3; no clear D. Per the germline V gene, CDR1 is GTSNPN and CDR2 is SVGIG (reference sequence). This CDR3 has 11 residues. Trimming removed 0 bases at V and 4 bases at J, with 1 base between. The CDR3 DNA follows: TGTGCCTGGAGTGTAGGAAACACCATATATTTT. This codes for CAWSVGNTIYF.

V usage is TRBV5-4 and J usage is TRBJ1-1, with D unresolved. Germline-derived CDR1 and CDR2 are SGHNT and YYREEE (reference sequence). V lost 5 bases and J lost 7, with 12 bases in between. This CDR3 has 12 residues. The CDR3: CASRQATGEAFF. CDR3 DNA: TGTGCCAGCAGGCAGGCGACGGGTGAAGCTTTCTTT. The full variable domain, completed using reference TRBV5-4 and TRBJ1-1, is ETGVTQSPTHLIKTRGQQVTLRCSSQSGHNTVSWYQQALGQGPQFIFQYYREEENGRGNFPPRFSGLQFPNYSSELNVNALELDDSALYLCASRQATGEAFFGQGTRLTVV.

The V and J genes are TRBV7-3 and TRBJ1-1, with unresolved D. V lost 3 bases and J lost 1, with 6 bases in between. This CDR3 is 13 amino acids long. Germline lookup yields CDR1 SGHTA and CDR2 FQGTGA. The CDR3 loop is CASSFLRNTEAFF. CDR3 in DNA: TGTGCCAGCAGCTTTCTGAGGAACACTGAAGCTTTCTTT.